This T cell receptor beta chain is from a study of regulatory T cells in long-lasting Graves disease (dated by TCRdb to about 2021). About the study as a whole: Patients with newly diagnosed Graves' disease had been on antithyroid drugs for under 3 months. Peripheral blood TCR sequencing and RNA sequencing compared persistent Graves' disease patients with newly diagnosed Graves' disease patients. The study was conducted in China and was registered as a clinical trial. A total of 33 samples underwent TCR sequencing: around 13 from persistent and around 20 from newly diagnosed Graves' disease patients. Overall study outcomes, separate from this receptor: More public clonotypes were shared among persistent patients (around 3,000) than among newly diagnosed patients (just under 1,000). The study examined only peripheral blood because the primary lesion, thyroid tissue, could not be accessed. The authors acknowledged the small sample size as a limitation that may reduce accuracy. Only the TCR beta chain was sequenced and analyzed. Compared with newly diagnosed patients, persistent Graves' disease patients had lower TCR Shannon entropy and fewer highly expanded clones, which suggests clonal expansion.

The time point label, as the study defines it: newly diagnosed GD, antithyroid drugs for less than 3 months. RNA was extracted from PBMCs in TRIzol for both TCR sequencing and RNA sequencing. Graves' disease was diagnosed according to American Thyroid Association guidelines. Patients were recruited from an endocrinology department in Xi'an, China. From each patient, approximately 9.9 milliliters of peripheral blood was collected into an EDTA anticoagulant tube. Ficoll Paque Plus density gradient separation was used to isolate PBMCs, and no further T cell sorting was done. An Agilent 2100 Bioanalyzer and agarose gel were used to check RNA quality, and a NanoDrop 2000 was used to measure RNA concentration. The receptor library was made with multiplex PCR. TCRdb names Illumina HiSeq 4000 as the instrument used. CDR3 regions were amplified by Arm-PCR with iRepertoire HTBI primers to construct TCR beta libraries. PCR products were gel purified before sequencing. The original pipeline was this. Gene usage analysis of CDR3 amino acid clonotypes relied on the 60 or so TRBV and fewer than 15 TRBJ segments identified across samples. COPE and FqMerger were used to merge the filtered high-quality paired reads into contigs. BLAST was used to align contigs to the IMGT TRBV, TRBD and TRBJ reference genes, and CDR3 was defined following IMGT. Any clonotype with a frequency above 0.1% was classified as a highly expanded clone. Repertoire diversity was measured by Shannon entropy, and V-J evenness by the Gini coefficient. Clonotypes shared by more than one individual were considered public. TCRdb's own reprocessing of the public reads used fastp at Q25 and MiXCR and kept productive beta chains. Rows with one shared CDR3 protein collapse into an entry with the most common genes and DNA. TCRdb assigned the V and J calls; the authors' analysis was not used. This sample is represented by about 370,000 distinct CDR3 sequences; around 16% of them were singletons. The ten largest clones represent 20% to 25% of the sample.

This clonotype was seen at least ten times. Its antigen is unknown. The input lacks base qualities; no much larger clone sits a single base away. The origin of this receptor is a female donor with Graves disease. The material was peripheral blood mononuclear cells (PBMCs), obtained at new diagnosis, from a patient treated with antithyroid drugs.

The nucleotide sequence reads TGTGCCAGCAGTTTAATCGGGCGGAGCTACTATGGCTACACCTTC. Its amino acids are CASSLIGRSYYGYTF. This chain joins TRBV2 to TRBJ1-2, with the D gene not confidently named. Spanning cysteine to phenylalanine, the CDR3 consists of 15 amino acids. Of all the DNA, just the CDR3 is kept, 45 bases in frame from base 1. V is cut by 5 bases and J by 3 bases, and the space between the germline ends is 16 bases. The germline V gene encodes CDR1 SNHLY and CDR2 FYNNEI.